This T cell receptor beta chain comes out of a study of cytomegalovirus exposure and HLA in healthy donors. General study points: The majority of CMV-associated TCR beta chains were reported as apparently HLA-restricted in a later analysis.

PCR employed 60 Vbeta and 13 Jbeta primers. TCRdb's copy holds only in-frame clones and misses some; the assay was immunoSEQ multiplex PCR. This sample carries about 150,000 clones, about 88% of them seen once, and the ten largest clones take over 2.5%. As for this clone: Its antigen remains unknown.

Per the germline V gene, CDR1 is SGDLS and CDR2 is YYNGEE. V shed 3 bases and J 1 base; nucleotides not matched to a gene: 7. The CDR3 is 17 amino acids. The receptor was derived from a man aged 30-40 years in good health and CMV-seropositive. This rearrangement joins TRBV9 to TRBJ2-5; 12 bases agree with TRBD2. The sequenced sample was PBMCs. The CDR3 loop is CASSEGGLAGLQETQYF. The CDR3 coding sequence is TGTGCCAGCAGCGAGGGGGGACTAGCGGGCCTCCAAGAGACCCAGTACTTC.